A single TCR beta chain is shown here with its context. The sample belongs to a study of T cells in Graves' hyperthyroidism and ophthalmopathy. TCR beta CDR3 region amplification was performed from RNA transcripts. Initially, a first-round RT-PCR of the TCR CDR3 employed the HTBI primer set. From the multiplex PCR reads, TCRdb called clonotypes with MiXCR, one entry per CDR3 protein. The table records a few hundred thousand distinct CDR3 sequences, less than 20% of them present only once. Exclusion of patients followed from uncontrolled infection, other autoimmune disease, pregnancy or lactation. This clonotype originated in a young man with Graves' ophthalmopathy. Sequenced material: blood.

The CDR3 protein is CASSSRGGGYEQYF. The CDR3 DNA reads as TGTGCCAGCAGCTCCCGGGGGGGGGGTTACGAGCAGTACTTC. This chain joins TRBV9 and TRBJ2-7, with 8 bases identical to TRBD2. The CDR3 has 14 amino acids. The germline CDR1 and CDR2 sequences are SGDLS and YYNGEE. The V and J ends lost 4 bases and 4 bases, in that order; junction bases with no gene match: 7. Based on the CDR3 plus reference TRBV9 and TRBJ2-7, the full variable domain is DSGVTQTPKHLITATGQRVTLRCSPRSGDLSVYWYQQSLDQGLQFLIQYYNGEERAKGNILERFSAQQFPDLHSELNLSSLELGDSALYFCASSSRGGGYEQYFGPGTRLTVT.